Presented here are 20 T cell receptor beta chains from one specimen sequenced in a study of identical twins. Using its own MiXCR run on the 5' RACE reads, TCRdb lists one record per CDR3 protein. The top ten clones hold approximately 12% of a sample with 100,000 or so distinct CDR3 sequences, 5.5% to 7% of them seen once. The sequenced sample was memory T cells sorted from blood. All receptors come from a woman aged 45-60 years in good health.

This clonotype was counted many times. The chain has TRBV5-1 and TRBJ2-2; 7 nucleotides align to TRBD2. There are 16 residues in the CDR3. Germline loops: CDR1 SGHRS, CDR2 YFSETQ. Unmatched junction bases numbered 9, after V lost 4 bases and J lost 3 bases. The CDR3 nucleotides are TGCGCCAGCAGCCCCGAGCCGGGGGGATACACCGGGGAGCTGTTTTTT. This encodes CASSPEPGGYTGELFF.

This clonotype has only a few counts. This sequence joins TRBV5-1 and TRBJ2-5; 9 positions agree with TRBD2. The length of the CDR3 is 15 residues. CDR1 and CDR2 (germline): SGHRS, YFSETQ. Trimming cost V 4 bases and J 4 bases; bases outside gene matches: 8. The CDR3 DNA is TGCGCCAGCAGCAAGAATAGCGGGAGTGTAGAGACCCAGTACTTC. Protein: CASSKNSGSVETQYF.

This clonotype has ten or more counts. The V gene is TRBV30, the J gene TRBJ2-2; TRBD1 agrees at 7 bases. Per germline, CDR1 GTSNPN and CDR2 SVGIG (reference sequence). This CDR3 has 14 amino acids. Losses at the gene ends were 3 bases for V and 4 bases for J; bases not matched to a gene: 5. The chain's CDR3 is CAWSRGQRTGELFF. CDR3 nucleotides: TGTGCCTGGAGCCGGGGACAGCGCACCGGGGAGCTGTTTTTT.

This clonotype was recorded at least ten times. The CDR3 nucleotides are TGTGCCAGCAGCTCCCCCGGGGCGAGGGCCTACGAGCAGTACTTC. It yields the protein CASSSPGARAYEQYF. The rearrangement links TRBV7-2 to TRBJ2-7; D possibly matches TRBD1 or TRBD2 (5 bases each). The germline V gene has CDR1 SGHTA and CDR2 FQGNSA. V was cut by 4 bases and J by 2 bases, with 15 bases left in between. The CDR3 is 15 residues long.

This clonotype was recorded many times. V and J are TRBV3-1 and TRBJ2-1, with no clear D. The germline V and J ends were trimmed by 1 base and 10 bases, with 8 bases remaining between them. Germline CDR1 reads LGHDT; CDR2 reads YNNKEL (reference sequence). The CDR3 is 12 residues long. The CDR3 spells CASSQGLREQFF. In DNA form, the CDR3 reads TGTGCCAGCAGCCAAGGTTTGCGGGAGCAGTTCTTC.

This clonotype was detected many times. CDR3 nucleotide sequence: TGTGCCAGCAGTTTAGGGCATTCCTACGAGCAGTACTTC. This sequence encodes CASSLGHSYEQYF. This rearrangement joins TRBV12-3 or TRBV12-4 to TRBJ2-7; D not certain. V was cut by 1 base and J by 1 base, with 5 bases left in between. The CDR3 length is 13 residues.

The chain joins TRBV5-4 to TRBJ2-1, with TRBD2 matching over 9 bases. The junction had 10 bases not matched to a gene; V was cut back by 3 bases and J by 6 bases. The CDR3 has 16 residues. CDR1 and CDR2 (germline): SGHNT, YYREEE (reference sequence). In nucleotides, the CDR3 is TGTGCCAGCAGCTCTCCCGGACTAGCGTCGGTCAATGAGCAGTTCTTC. Translating it yields CASSSPGLASVNEQFF.

This clonotype was recorded at least ten times. J is TRBJ2-5 and V is TRBV4-2; 10 bases match TRBD2. The CDR3 is made up of 18 amino acids. Germline V CDR1 and CDR2: LGHNA, YNFKEQ. J was trimmed by 4 bases and V by 0 bases; bases with no gene match: 11. CDR3 nucleotide sequence: TGTGCCAGCAGCCAAGATAGGCAAGCGGGAGGGCCCAGAGAGACCCAGTACTTC. Its protein is CASSQDRQAGGPRETQYF.

Ten or more counts support this clonotype. V is TRBV3-1 and J is TRBJ1-3; maybe TRBD1 (6 bases). V was cut by 3 bases and J by 0 bases, with 9 bases left in between. Germline CDR1 is LGHDT and CDR2 is YNNKEL (reference sequence). The CDR3 loop spans 15 amino acids. The CDR3 region is CASSHRTASGNTIYF. Written as DNA, the CDR3 is TGTGCCAGCAGCCATCGGACAGCCTCTGGAAACACCATATATTTT. Supplemented by reference TRBV3-1 and TRBJ1-3, the full variable domain reads DTAVSQTPKYLVTQMGNDKSIKCEQNLGHDTMYWYKQDSKKFLKIMFSYNNKELIINETVPNRFSPKSPDKAHLNLHINSLELGDSAVYFCASSHRTASGNTIYFGEGSWLTVV.

This clonotype was seen a handful of times. This chain joins TRBV19 and TRBJ2-7; 12 bases are a match to TRBD1. Trimming removed 6 bases from V and 4 bases from J; junction bases left unmatched: 7. Germline assignment: CDR1 LNHDA and CDR2 SQIVND (reference sequence). The CDR3 is 15 residues long. This chain's CDR3 is CASSFGGQGAYEQYF. The DNA of the CDR3 is TGTGCCAGTAGCTTCGGGGGACAGGGGGCTTACGAGCAGTACTTC.

This clonotype was seen at least ten times. The chain joins TRBV20-1 to TRBJ2-1, with 11 bases lining up with TRBD2. The CDR3 is made up of 14 amino acids. V shed 6 bases and J 4 bases; nucleotides not matched to a gene: 5. Germline CDR1 reads DFQATT; CDR2 reads SNEGSKA (reference sequence). DNA of the CDR3: TGCAGTGCGAGGACTAGCGGGCTTTACAATGAGCAGTTCTTC. Translated, it gives CSARTSGLYNEQFF.

The chain carries TRBV5-8 and TRBJ1-2; D remains ambiguous. V gave up 4 bases and J gave up 10 bases, with 20 bases separating them. The CDR3 extends over 14 amino acids. In germline, CDR1 is SGHTS, CDR2 YDEGEE. CDR3 amino acids: CASSPGSIQRAYTF. For the CDR3, the DNA is TGTGCCAGCAGCCCAGGTTCGATTCAGCGTGCCTACACCTTC. Full variable domain (outside the CDR3, taken from reference TRBV5-8 and TRBJ1-2): EAGVTQSPTHLIKTRGQQATLRCSPISGHTSVYWYQQALGLGLQFLLWYDEGEERNRGNFPPRFSGRQFPNYSSELNVNALELEDSALYLCASSPGSIQRAYTFGSGTRLTVV.

This clonotype was counted at least ten times. The chain joins TRBV5-1 to TRBJ2-3; the D is unclear. This CDR3 is 16 amino acids long. Germline V CDR1 and CDR2: SGHRS, YFSETQ. Deletions cut 0 bases from V and 0 bases from J, with 11 bases between. CDR3 in DNA: TGCGCCAGCAGCTTGGGAAAGATACCTAGCACAGATACGCAGTATTTT. Protein product: CASSLGKIPSTDTQYF.

This clonotype was detected many times. The genes are TRBV27 and TRBJ2-5; the D call may be TRBD1 or TRBD2 (5 bases each). Trimming stripped 5 bases from V and 9 bases from J, with 19 bases between. This CDR3 has 14 residues. Germline values: CDR1 MNHEY, CDR2 SMNVEV (reference sequence). CDR3 coding DNA: TGTGCCAGCAGTGACCCGGGACGCCCCAGTCCCCAGTACTTC. The encoded protein is CASSDPGRPSPQYF.

The table lists this clonotype with a few counts. The CDR3 bases are TGTGCCAGCAGTCAGTACCGGGAGAGAGCCGGGGAGCTGTTTTTT. Residues: CASSQYRERAGELFF. The V and J genes are TRBV12-3 or TRBV12-4 and TRBJ2-2; possibly TRBD2 for D (6 bases). The CDR3 covers 15 residues. V was trimmed by 5 bases and J by 6 bases, leaving 16 bases between them.

The rearrangement uses TRBV3-1 and TRBJ2-1; D unresolved. The CDR3 is 12 residues long. Germline CDR1 and CDR2: LGHDT and YNNKEL (reference sequence). The germline V and J ends were trimmed by 1 base and 9 bases, with 7 bases remaining between them. CDR3 region: CASSQVVTEQFF. The CDR3 nucleotides are TGTGCCAGCAGCCAAGTAGTCACTGAGCAGTTCTTC.

The rearrangement links TRBV7-1 to TRBJ2-1, with D maybe TRBD2 (5 bases). TRBV7-1 is identified as an open reading frame with a role that is uncertain. Trimming took off 3 bases at V and 8 bases at J, with 14 bases between the two ends. This CDR3 region has 14 residues. The CDR3 loop reads CASSSTDWSHEQFF. DNA of the CDR3: TGTGCCAGCAGCTCCACGGACTGGTCCCATGAGCAGTTCTTC.

This chain connects TRBV19 to TRBJ2-7, with 9 bases that match TRBD1. The germline V gene has CDR1 LNHDA and CDR2 SQIVND (reference sequence). This CDR3 has 15 amino acids. The V and J ends lost 7 bases and 0 bases, in that order; junction bases with no gene match: 7. DNA for the CDR3: TGTGCCAGTACCGGGGACAGGGCTATCTCCTACGAGCAGTACGTC. Protein product: CASTGDRAISYEQYV.

There are a few counts of this clonotype. One end of the junction fails to match germline, which may point to a read error. This rearrangement joins TRBV30 to TRBJ1-1, with D perhaps TRBD1 (5 bases). CDR3 length equals 14 residues. Germline V gene lookup returns CDR1 GTSNPN and CDR2 SVGIG (reference sequence). This CDR3 is CAWKGRAMNTQAFF. The CDR3 nucleotides read TGTGCCTGGAAGGGCAGGGCAATGAACACTCAAGCTTTCTTT.

In this sample, this clonotype turned up a few times. The chain couples TRBV5-4 to TRBJ2-3; TRBD1 is a possible D gene (5 bases). V gave up 0 bases and J gave up 0 bases, with 8 bases separating them. The germline gives CDR1 SGHNT, CDR2 YYREEE (reference sequence). The CDR3 runs 15 residues. The CDR3 protein is CASSLEGASTDTQYF. In DNA form, the CDR3 reads TGTGCCAGCAGCTTGGAAGGGGCTAGCACAGATACGCAGTATTTT.